The present T cell receptor beta chain was sequenced within a study of cytomegalovirus exposure and HLA in healthy donors (dated by TCRdb to the late 2010s). As for the study more broadly: An earlier analysis of fewer than 750 of the donors reported roughly 300 Gb of sequence data and 117 million unique TCR beta sequences obtained from around 180 million T cells. Approximately 310 gigabases of sequencing data and roughly 81 million unique TCR sequences made up an early release that covered fewer than 650 HLA-typed donors. Of the 398 genotyped donors, less than 85% were placed in the genetic ancestry cluster associated with self-reported Caucasian donors. The study aimed to test whether signatures of past pathogen exposure could be identified by cataloging public T cell receptors. The study profiled the T cell repertoires of 666 subjects by immunosequencing and related them to cytomegalovirus serostatus. In addition to the first cohort of 666 subjects, a separate validation cohort of 120 different subjects was used. To predict cytomegalovirus infection status, the study combined high-throughput TCR immunosequencing, statistical association of individual TCRs with disease status, and machine learning. To study patterns of TCR occurrence, a later analysis re-analyzed previously published TCR beta repertoires from several hundred donors and added high-resolution HLA genotyping. Rather than drawing on any new phenotypic data, the later analysis identified candidate immune exposures from TCR beta sequences and the way those sequences occurred across donors. An earlier analysis of 587 of the donors applied high-throughput TCR beta sequencing to assess whether each TCR beta V gene segment acted as functional or pseudogenic. Alongside the repertoire data, information on donor age, sex, ethnicity and CMV serostatus was compiled. In a later genetic analysis, genome-wide SNP genotypes for about 60% of the 666 donors were used, and that subset was treated as a discovery cohort. Every discovery cohort repertoire had been produced on one sequencing platform. HLA typing covered class I and class II loci at four-digit resolution. The number of typed donors differed by locus: about 629-640 for A, B, C, DRB1 and DQB1; 522 for DQA1; fewer than 610 for DPA1; and approximately 450 for DPB1. Four or five DR-DQ haplotypes were handled as single units for association and clustering because linkage in the cohort was strong. Across 398 genotyped donors of the cohort, an average of about 240,000 unique TCR beta nucleotide sequences per donor were sequenced, and approximately 19% of those sequences were non-productive. Overall results and qualifications from the work: According to a later analysis, most CMV-associated TCR beta chains appeared to be HLA-restricted, and the HLA associations seemed to be driven largely by CMV exposure. In this cohort, only TCR beta chains were sequenced, and detectable features were limited by the absence of alpha or paired-chain data. In both the original and validation cohorts, the classifier was reported to diagnose cytomegalovirus status with high specificity and sensitivity. In the study, approximately 160 TCR beta chains were listed as associated with cytomegalovirus. Presence/absence analyses assumed roughly uniform sequencing depth across donors, an assumption that may not hold. A group of highly shared sequence variants was considered likely to be a technical artifact of the sequencing pipeline. In vitro tests confirmed that a few of the cytomegalovirus-associated TCR beta chains recognize cytomegalovirus antigens. In an earlier analysis of about 600 of the donors, most TCR beta V segments appeared in productive rearrangements about 87% or about 30% of the time, broadly matching IMGT annotations. Specific HLA alleles were associated with around 18,000 TCR beta sequences at a false discovery rate of 0.05 in a later analysis. A later analysis reported that several top co-occurrence clusters appeared linked to parvovirus B19, influenza, CMV and Epstein-Barr virus. The 87-base-pair reads could not distinguish some IMGT-functional V segments, including TRBV6-2 and TRBV6-3, so those segments were excluded. In a later genetic analysis, fewer N-insertions in productive TCRs were reported among donors in an Asian-associated ancestry cluster than the roughly 700-donor mean. A further reported finding was that TCR beta sequences accurately predicted the HLA-A and HLA-B alleles for most subjects in the first cohort. An association between a missense DCLRE1C variant and V-gene and J-gene trimming of TCR beta chains was found in a later genetic analysis and replicated in an independent cohort. Because HLA typing was missing for some donors at each locus, association tests included only the typed subset. According to the authors, the approach could potentially be generalized to other disease states and immunological phenotypes. Linkage disequilibrium might explain the correlated functional status among segregating V segments, but an unknown experimental factor could not be excluded. Because counts were too low, seventeen rarely observed V segments, including chromosome 9 orphons, were excluded from the earlier analysis of 587 of the donors. For the cohort, immune exposure information was limited to CMV serostatus. Across donors, most TCR sequences were observed very rarely, whereas some public TCRs were present in many individuals. When HLA alleles, especially DR and DQ, strongly co-occurred, TCR associations were difficult to assign to individual alleles. According to a later analysis, TCR association rates differed among HLA loci, with DRB1 alleles showing the most associated TCRs and HLA-C alleles showing the fewest. A later analysis found that HLA-associated TCR beta chains were more clonally expanded and had lower generation probabilities than equally common non-associated chains.

Turning to this clone: There is no known antigen for this receptor. Per-nucleotide qualities are absent, and no much larger clonotype sits a single base away.

From cysteine to phenylalanine, the CDR3 is 18 amino acids long. Kept here is only the CDR3 DNA, which spans 54 bases and is read in frame from base 1. Trimming removed 4 bases from V and 6 bases from J; the gene matches leave 15 bases unexplained. CDR1 and CDR2, per the germline V gene, are SGDLS and YYNGEE. Libraries came from the immunoSEQ multiplex PCR assay. For the multiplex PCR, a mixture combining 60 forward primers for TCR Vbeta segments and 13 reverse primers for TCR Jbeta segments was used. The CDR3 region of rearranged TCR beta genes was amplified from genomic DNA with a multiplex PCR assay. On the Illumina HiSeq System, the amplified TCR beta libraries were sequenced as 87-base-pair reads. From the authors' description of their analysis: Across the 700 or so repertoires, a later analysis counted around 80 million unique TCR beta chains, roughly 11 million of which were shared by at least two donors. A nearest-neighbor algorithm error-corrected the raw reads and collapsed the reads into unique sequences, merging closely related sequences to remove PCR and sequencing errors. Alignment of CDR3 sequences to IMGT reference sequences was used to assign V, D and J gene segments. For a sequence to be retained, a match of at least six nucleotides was required to both a V gene segment and a J gene segment. A rearrangement was called productive if the CDR3 had no stop codons and remained in frame with V and J, and every other rearrangement was called non-productive. CDR3 was defined by IMGT convention, running from the second conserved V-encoded cysteine to the conserved J-encoded phenylalanine. In an earlier analysis of around 570 of the donors, sequences lacking an unambiguous match to a single V gene segment were excluded. In an earlier analysis of approximately 500 of the donors, a V segment was called functional when productive rearrangements were above 56.7%, and segregating when the standard deviation between donors exceeded 5%. A statistical classification framework was developed to diagnose cytomegalovirus status using the catalog of TCR beta chain sequences. V and J gene assignment, in a later analysis, came from comparing TCR nucleotide sequences with IMGT/GENE-DB human TR gene sequences. The TCRdist pipeline was used in a later analysis to assign CDR3 sequences and most-parsimonious VDJ recombination scenarios. In a later analysis, each TCR beta chain was defined by its CDR3 amino acid sequence together with its V-gene family, and reads lacking a unique V-gene family were excluded. A later analysis removed several hundred highly shared, low-generation-probability nucleotide sequences to deal with suspected cross-contamination and a sequencing artifact. In a later analysis, a clonal expansion index was calculated for each public chain from normalized within-repertoire ranks of inferred template counts. In a later analysis, generation probabilities were computed with a VDJ recombination model fitted to out-of-frame rearrangements, and the resulting probabilities were checked against IGoR. In a later analysis, TCR-TCR, TCR-HLA and TCR-CMV co-occurrence was scored with hypergeometric tests, and a repertoire-size bias correction was applied to TCR pairs. In a later analysis, false discovery rates were estimated by permuting HLA or CMV assignments 20 times. In a later analysis, co-occurring TCRs were grouped with DBSCAN, and TCRdist sequence similarity was added when clustering was performed within HLA-allele-positive subsets. Repertoires with fewer than 30,000 or more than 120,000 public chains were left out of co-occurrence clustering, as were about five repertoires with anomalous nucleotide sharing. TCRdb limited this immuneACCESS table to in-frame rearrangements with V and J called. A share of clones is missing; checked studies link under half to unresolved V genes, and the rest is unexplained. D and trimming were read from the DNA, whereas the V and J calls and clone size are those reported in that table. The sample includes roughly 120,000 clones, with about three quarters observed a single time. The top ten clones comprise about 0.94% of the sample.

The cohort consisted of approximately 690 healthy bone marrow donors. At the time of sampling, all cohort members were nominally healthy, though unrecorded immune exposures were likely present. CMV serostatus was positive for more than 250 and negative for about 50% of the roughly 670 cohort members, and was not recorded for this donor. A peripheral blood sample was collected from each donor, and TCR beta sequencing was performed on peripheral blood mononuclear cells. The Qiagen DNeasy Blood Extraction Kit was used to extract genomic DNA from the blood cell samples. Sequencing was done on a sample of PBMCs. The clonotype comes from a human donor in good health. The sequence joins TRBV9 to TRBJ2-2, with 10 bases in between that match TRBD2. For the CDR3, the sequence is CASSSRASSGGGPGELFF. The sequenced DNA is TGTGCCAGCAGCTCTCGAGCCTCTAGCGGGGGTGGACCCGGGGAGCTGTTTTTT.